Listed here are 24 T cell receptor beta chains from one sample, sequenced in a study of TIL therapy for anti-PD-1-resistant metastatic lung cancer (dated by TCRdb to the early 2020s). The sample's time point label, in plain terms: pre-treatment sample, taken before nivolumab and TIL therapy. Baseline tumor samples were excised metastases, mostly pleural nodules or supraclavicular lymph nodes, from the same resection used to grow TIL. Using bias-controlled multiplex PCR with the immunoSEQ v3 hsTCRB kit, the TCR beta CDR3 regions were amplified from genomic DNA. The clones in this table, taken by TCRdb from immuneACCESS, are in-frame only. Not every clone is retained; where verified, under half of the shortfall comes from an unresolved V gene, and the cause of the rest is unknown. Within this sample are about 48,000 clones, with 55% to 75% of them counted one time only. The ten largest clones represent 5.6% of the sample.

The sequencing here drew on tumor tissue, taken at baseline. The origin of the receptors is a person between 30 and 79 years old with non-small cell lung cancer.

The J gene is TRBJ1-2, the V gene TRBV5-4; possibly TRBD1 for D (6 bases). The V gene lost 1 base and the J gene lost 3 bases, with 10 bases spanning the gap. Germline V gene lookup returns CDR1 SGHNT and CDR2 YYREEE (reference sequence). The CDR3 has 14 residues. CDR3 protein: CASSLRGRDYGYTF. For the CDR3, the DNA is TGTGCCAGCAGCTTGCGGGGGCGCGACTATGGCTACACCTTC.

This clone came up once. The CDR3 DNA sequence: TGTGCCAGCAGTGTCTCTATGAGCCAAAACATTCAGTACTTC. This sequence encodes CASSVSMSQNIQYF. This rearrangement joins TRBV2 to TRBJ2-4; D unclear. The V gene lost 4 bases and the J gene lost 5 bases, with 12 bases spanning the gap. Germline V gene lookup returns CDR1 SNHLY and CDR2 FYNNEI. This CDR3 has 14 amino acids.

The chain has TRBV7-3 and TRBJ1-1; D remains unclear. V was shortened by 2 bases and J by 3 bases, with 10 bases between the two germline ends. The germline CDR1 and CDR2 sequences are SGHTA and FQGTGA. The CDR3 has 14 residues. As DNA, the CDR3 is TGTGCCAGCAGCTTATATCGGGGAGACACTGAAGCTTTCTTT. Translation gives CASSLYRGDTEAFF.

This clone was detected a few times. V and J are TRBV5-4 and TRBJ1-1, with TRBD1 as a possible D gene (5 bases). The CDR3 has 14 residues. V lost 3 bases to trimming and J lost 3 bases, with 12 bases between them. The germline V gene encodes CDR1 SGHNT and CDR2 YYREEE (reference sequence). The CDR3 is CASSYPGRDTEAFF. The CDR3 nucleotides read TGTGCCAGCAGCTACCCAGGGAGGGACACTGAAGCTTTCTTT.

This clone was seen just once. The chain couples TRBV28 to TRBJ2-7; 8 nucleotides align to TRBD1. This CDR3 contains 15 residues. V was pared by 6 bases and J by 5 bases, with 12 bases of the junction left unmatched. CDR1 and CDR2 (germline): MDHEN, SYDVKM. The DNA for the CDR3 is TGTGCCAGCAGCATTGCAGGGGGCCCTTTAAACGAGCAGTACTTC. Its protein is CASSIAGGPLNEQYF.

The V call is TRBV9, the J call TRBJ2-5; 8 bases are shared with TRBD2. V was clipped by 0 bases and J by 5 bases; unmatched bases: 6. Germline-derived CDR1 and CDR2 are SGDLS and YYNGEE. This CDR3 contains 15 residues. The CDR3 reads CASSVAGTSWETQYF. CDR3 DNA sequence: TGTGCCAGCAGCGTAGCCGGGACTAGTTGGGAGACCCAGTACTTC. Full variable domain (missing parts from reference TRBV9 and TRBJ2-5): DSGVTQTPKHLITATGQRVTLRCSPRSGDLSVYWYQQSLDQGLQFLIQYYNGEERAKGNILERFSAQQFPDLHSELNLSSLELGDSALYFCASSVAGTSWETQYFGPGTRLLVL.

This clone was counted a few times. This chain connects TRBV27 to TRBJ2-7; no clear D gene. The CDR3 is 12 residues long. Germline CDR1 reads MNHEY; CDR2 reads SMNVEV (reference sequence). With 5 bases removed from V and 3 bases from J, the gap between germline ends came to 8 bases. Here the CDR3 reads CASSPGIYEQYF. The CDR3 nucleotides read TGTGCCAGCAGTCCAGGAATCTACGAGCAGTACTTC.

This clone occurred once. This chain uses TRBV10-2 with TRBJ2-2; 10 bases match TRBD2. The J segment lost 1 base and the V segment lost 7 bases, leaving 3 bases of the junction unmatched. Germline CDR1 is WSHSY and CDR2 is SAAADI. This CDR3 region has 15 residues. The CDR3 reads CASKLAGLNTGELFF. Written as DNA, the CDR3 is TGCGCCAGCAAACTAGCGGGATTGAACACCGGGGAGCTGTTTTTT.

In this sample, this clone turned up a few times. This chain links TRBV6-5 with TRBJ2-1, with D perhaps TRBD2 (6 bases). Per germline, CDR1 MNHEY and CDR2 SVGAGI. This CDR3 has 14 residues. The V end lost 1 base, the J end lost 5 bases, and 9 bases lay between the germline ends. CDR3 sequence reads: CASSYYGGDNEQFF. Here the CDR3 DNA reads TGTGCCAGCAGTTACTACGGCGGGGACAATGAGCAGTTCTTC.

Concerning this clone itself: This sequence may be a read error, since a much larger clone differs from it by one base. The V gene is TRBV6-5, the J gene TRBJ1-2; 7 bases line up with TRBD1. The CDR3 has 13 amino acids. The junction had 2 bases not matched to a gene; V was cut back by 3 bases and J by 4 bases. The germline V gene encodes CDR1 MNHEY and CDR2 SVGAGI. The CDR3 coding sequence is TGTGCCAGCAGTTATCCAGGGGGCTATGGCTACACCTTC. It specifies CASSYPGGYGYTF.

The chain is built from TRBV5-1 and TRBJ2-5, with TRBD2 matching 10 bases. The germline V gene has CDR1 SGHRS and CDR2 YFSETQ. The CDR3 is 17 residues long. Trimming at V came to 3 bases and at J to 5 bases, leaving 13 bases not matched to a gene. CDR3: CASSWAGTSDTPETQYF. CDR3 DNA: TGCGCCAGCAGCTGGGCCGGGACTAGCGATACTCCCGAGACCCAGTACTTC.

This rearrangement joins TRBV7-7 to TRBJ2-3; 11 nucleotides agree with TRBD2. Trimming cost V 4 bases and J 3 bases; bases outside gene matches: 3. The CDR3 is 15 residues long. Germline CDR1 and CDR2: SSHAT and FNYEAQ (reference sequence). The CDR3 DNA reads TGTGCCAGCAGCTCGGGACTAGCGGAGACAGATACGCAGTATTTT. It translates to CASSSGLAETDTQYF.

There are a few counts of this clone. No DNA is shown, since the ends of the CDR3 on it are uncertain; the CDR3 is the one TCRdb lists. The chain has TRBV5-1 and TRBJ2-7; the table assigns TRBD1, which was not confirmed against the DNA. CDR1 and CDR2 from the germline V gene are SGHRS and YFSETQ. The CDR3 is 12 residues long, ends included. The CDR3: CASSFGQGAPNF.

The chain combines TRBV28 with TRBJ1-2; maybe TRBD1 (5 bases). Germline V lookup: CDR1 MDHEN, CDR2 SYDVKM. V lost 10 bases to trimming and J lost 0 bases, with 15 bases between them. This CDR3 has 14 amino acids. The CDR3 region is CATHKRGANYGYTF. The DNA of the CDR3 is TGTGCCACCCACAAGAGAGGGGCTAACTATGGCTACACCTTC.

CDR3 sequence: CAIGAGGPTDTQYF. Here the CDR3 DNA reads TGTGCCATCGGGGCGGGGGGGCCAACAGATACGCAGTATTTT. The chain combines TRBV10-3 with TRBJ2-3; 9 bases match TRBD2. V was clipped by 8 bases and J by 3 bases; unmatched bases: 6. This CDR3 comprises 14 residues. Germline V gene lookup returns CDR1 ENHRY and CDR2 SYGVKD.

The chain carries TRBV30 and TRBJ1-2, with 9 bases that match TRBD1. The germline V gene has CDR1 GTSNPN and CDR2 SVGIG (reference sequence). CDR3 length: 20 residues. V dropped 2 bases and J dropped 3; count of bases not matched to a gene: 22. DNA for the CDR3: TGTGCCTGGAGTCCACCCGGGACAGGGATTTTAGTTAACATACACTATGGCTACACCTTC. The encoded protein is CAWSPPGTGILVNIHYGYTF.

The rearrangement joins TRBV7-3 to TRBJ2-2; 12 positions match TRBD2. The J segment lost 5 bases and the V segment lost 5 bases, leaving 6 bases of the junction unmatched. There are 16 residues in the CDR3. CDR1 is SGHTA and CDR2 is FQGTGA in the germline V gene. The CDR3 protein is CASSALTSGGTGELFF. Written as DNA, the CDR3 is TGTGCCAGCAGCGCTCTGACTAGCGGGGGAACCGGGGAGCTGTTTTTT.

The chain joins TRBV13 to TRBJ2-2; TRBD2 matches at 11 bases. J gave up 5 bases and V 5 bases, and 4 bases lay outside the gene matches. The germline CDR1 and CDR2 sequences are PRHDT and FYEKMQ (reference sequence). The CDR3 sequence is 15 residues long. CDR3 sequence: CASSRLAGRTGELFF. CDR3 in DNA: TGTGCCAGCAGCCGACTAGCGGGGAGGACCGGGGAGCTGTTTTTT.

This chain uses TRBV7-2 with TRBJ2-7; the D is unclear. The length of the CDR3 is 13 residues. Trimming took 4 bases from V and 0 from J, leaving 7 bases between them. Germline-derived CDR1 and CDR2 are SGHTA and FQGNSA. The CDR3 reads CASSSGGSYEQYF. CDR3 sequence (DNA): TGTGCCAGCAGCTCAGGCGGCTCCTACGAGCAGTACTTC.

This clone was detected only a few times. The chain joins TRBV15 to TRBJ2-1; 7 bases align to TRBD1. J gave up 8 bases and V 5 bases, and 15 bases lay outside the gene matches. This CDR3 is 16 amino acids long. Germline CDR1 is LNHNV and CDR2 is YYDKDF (reference sequence). CDR3 in DNA: TGTGCCACCAGCGGCCCGTGGCAGGGGGAAGGGGATGAGCAGTTCTTC. Its protein product is CATSGPWQGEGDEQFF.

This chain joins TRBV7-9 and TRBJ2-3; maybe TRBD2 (6 bases). This CDR3 has 14 residues. Trimming pared 1 base from V and 9 bases from J, leaving 14 bases between. Germline V gene sequence: CDR1 SEHNR, CDR2 FQNEAQ (reference sequence). CDR3 region: CASSLVGSGGTQYF. The CDR3 bases are TGTGCCAGCAGCTTAGTTGGTAGCGGAGGCACGCAGTATTTT. Drawing the rest from reference TRBV7-9 and TRBJ2-3, the complete variable domain is DTGVSQNPRHKITKRGQNVTFRCDPISEHNRLYWYRQTLGQGPEFLTYFQNEAQLEKSRLLSDRFSAERPKGSFSTLEIQRTEQGDSAMYLCASSLVGSGGTQYFGPGTRLTVL.

The chain couples TRBV5-1 to TRBJ1-1; no reliable D call. The CDR3 covers 14 residues. V was cut by 7 bases and J by 7 bases, with 20 bases left in between. The germline V gene has CDR1 SGHRS and CDR2 YFSETQ. The CDR3: CASAQVGPFDEAFF. CDR3 in DNA: TGCGCCAGCGCCCAGGTCGGGCCATTCGATGAAGCTTTCTTT.

In nucleotides, the CDR3 is TGTGCCAGCAGCTCGGGGGGTGGAGGCTATGGCTACACCTTC. Its translation: CASSSGGGGYGYTF. The chain carries TRBV7-8 and TRBJ1-2, with D perhaps TRBD1 (5 bases). Trimming removed 4 bases at V and 4 bases at J, with 13 bases between. The germline V gene has CDR1 SGHVS and CDR2 FQNEAQ. This CDR3 has 14 amino acids.

This chain uses TRBV27 with TRBJ2-5, with 11 nucleotides matching TRBD2. V was pared by 0 bases and J by 12 bases, with 12 bases of the junction left unmatched. This CDR3 spans 16 amino acids. CDR1 is MNHEY and CDR2 is SMNVEV in the germline V gene (reference sequence). Written as DNA, the CDR3 is TGTGCCAGCAGTTTATCTTATGAGGGGACTAGCGGTGGAAAGTACTTC. It translates to CASSLSYEGTSGGKYF.